A single sample is the source of the 13 T cell receptor beta chains below, sequenced in a study of blood T cell repertoires in COVID-19. TCRdb's copy holds only in-frame clones and misses some; the assay was immunoSEQ multiplex PCR. This sample has some 96,000 clones, with around four fifths found just once. Material for sequencing was peripheral blood. The receptors derive from a man between 65 and 85 years old with active or convalescent COVID-19.

V gene TRBV19 combines with J gene TRBJ1-3; D is uncertain. Looked up from germline, CDR1 is LNHDA and CDR2 is SQIVND (reference sequence). Trimming removed 3 bases from V and 7 bases from J, with 7 bases in between. The CDR3 is 12 residues long. CDR3 nucleotide sequence: TGTGCCAGTAGTATTACGGGGAACACCATATATTTT. Amino acids: CASSITGNTIYF. Drawing the rest from reference TRBV19 and TRBJ1-3, the complete variable domain is DGGITQSPKYLFRKEGQNVTLSCEQNLNHDAMYWYRQDPGQGLRLIYYSQIVNDFQKGDIAEGYSVSREKKESFPLTVTSAQKNPTAFYLCASSITGNTIYFGEGSWLTVV.

V gene TRBV5-4 combines with J gene TRBJ1-2; D not resolved. Germline assignment: CDR1 SGHNT and CDR2 YYREEE (reference sequence). The V end lost 2 bases, the J end lost 3 bases, and 11 bases lay between the germline ends. This CDR3 comprises 14 residues. For the CDR3, the DNA is TGTGCCAGCAGCTTAGCCGGCGGGGACTATGGCTACACCTTC. Its translation is CASSLAGGDYGYTF.

This chain links TRBV27 with TRBJ2-4; 7 bases are a match to TRBD1. This CDR3 has 12 amino acids. Germline trimming cut 8 bases from V and 8 bases from J; bases unmatched to any gene: 6. Germline-derived CDR1 and CDR2 are MNHEY and SMNVEV (reference sequence). As DNA, the CDR3 is TGTGCCAGCCGACAGGGCCCTGACATTCAGTACTTC. It yields the protein CASRQGPDIQYF.

V is TRBV28 and J is TRBJ1-5, with D possibly matching TRBD1 (6 bases). CDR1 and CDR2 (germline): MDHEN, SYDVKM. The CDR3 is 16 amino acids. The V gene lost 2 bases and the J gene lost 5 bases, with 16 bases spanning the gap. The CDR3 nucleotides read TGTGCCAGCAGTTTAGTGGGCACAGGGATCCATCAGCCCCAGCATTTT. Its protein is CASSLVGTGIHQPQHF.

The chain carries TRBV11-2 and TRBJ2-7; tentatively, D is TRBD2 (6 bases). The germline CDR1 and CDR2 sequences are SGHAT and FQNNGV. The CDR3 runs to 14 residues. Trimming left V 0 bases short and J 6 bases short, with 12 bases between. CDR3 region: CASSLESVGGEQYF. CDR3 DNA: TGTGCCAGCAGCTTAGAGTCCGTGGGGGGCGAGCAGTACTTC.

In its sample, this clone was seen a few times. The V gene is TRBV3-1 (or the pseudogene TRBV3-2), the J gene TRBJ2-7; TRBD1 agrees at 7 bases. The CDR3 covers 15 residues. Unmatched junction bases numbered 6, after V lost 4 bases and J lost 0 bases. Germline CDR1 LGHDT, CDR2 YNNKEL (reference sequence). As DNA, the CDR3 is TGTGCCAGCAGCCGGTCGGGACAGAACTCCTACGAGCAGTACTTC. This gives the protein CASSRSGQNSYEQYF.

Here the CDR3 DNA reads TGTGCCAGCAGTTTCGGGACAGGGGGTAACGAGCAGTACTTC. Translation gives CASSFGTGGNEQYF. This chain links TRBV27 with TRBJ2-7; the match to TRBD1 covers 11 bases. The CDR3 is 14 amino acids. Losses at the gene ends were 3 bases for V and 5 bases for J; bases not matched to a gene: 3. Germline V gene sequence: CDR1 MNHEY, CDR2 SMNVEV (reference sequence).

CDR3: CASSPDRSTDTQYF. The CDR3 region has the DNA TGTGCCAGCAGCCCAGACAGAAGCACAGATACGCAGTATTTT. The chain employs TRBV28 and TRBJ2-3; weak D call: TRBD1 (5 bases). The CDR3 is 14 amino acids. CDR1 and CDR2 from the germline V gene are MDHEN and SYDVKM. V was cut by 6 bases and J by 0 bases, with 10 bases left in between.

CDR3 sequence reads: CASSIAATHGNEQFF. CDR3 DNA sequence: TGTGCCAGCAGCATAGCGGCTACCCACGGGAATGAGCAGTTCTTC. The V and J genes are TRBV7-3 and TRBJ2-1; D is possibly TRBD2 (6 bases). There are 15 residues in the CDR3. Germline V gene data show CDR1 as SGHTA and CDR2 as FQGTGA. Trimming took off 5 bases at V and 7 bases at J, with 18 bases between the two ends.

This chain links TRBV7-2 with TRBJ2-1, with 8 bases that match TRBD1. The CDR3 extends over 15 amino acids. V gave up 1 base and J gave up 10 bases; unmatched junction bases: 9. CDR1 is SGHTA, CDR2 FQGNSA, per germline. The CDR3, as DNA: TGTGCCAGCAGCTTAGGGACAGGGCTGTTTCGAGAGCAGTTCTTC. Translation gives CASSLGTGLFREQFF.

This clone was seen only once. Here the CDR3 DNA reads TGTGCCAGCAGCCCACAGATCTCCTACGAGCAGTACTTC. It codes for CASSPQISYEQYF. The chain joins TRBV5-5 to TRBJ2-7, with unresolved D. V was pared by 4 bases and J by 0 bases, with 8 bases between. Germline V gene lookup returns CDR1 SGHKS and CDR2 YYEKEE (reference sequence). The CDR3 length is 13 residues.

This chain connects TRBV5-1 to TRBJ2-1, with 7 bases matching TRBD2. This CDR3 is built from 15 residues. Per germline, CDR1 SGHRS and CDR2 YFSETQ. Unmatched junction bases numbered 8, after V lost 0 bases and J lost 8 bases. The CDR3 protein is CASSLGAAGSYEQFF. DNA of the CDR3: TGCGCCAGCAGCTTGGGCGCAGCGGGGAGCTATGAGCAGTTCTTC. The variable domain in full, completed from reference TRBV5-1 and TRBJ2-1, reads KAGVTQTPRYLIKTRGQQVTLSCSPISGHRSVSWYQQTPGQGLQFLFEYFSETQRNKGNFPGRFSGRQFSNSRSEMNVSTLELGDSALYLCASSLGAAGSYEQFFGPGTRLTVL.

Only a few counts were recorded for this clone. CDR3 in DNA: TGTGCCAGCAGTTTCGACAGAAATAGCAATCAGCCCCAGCATTTT. Encoded protein: CASSFDRNSNQPQHF. The chain recombines TRBV2 with TRBJ1-5; D is perhaps TRBD1 (5 bases). V lost 5 bases and J lost 0, with 11 bases in between. Germline V gene sequence: CDR1 SNHLY, CDR2 FYNNEI. This CDR3 has 15 residues.